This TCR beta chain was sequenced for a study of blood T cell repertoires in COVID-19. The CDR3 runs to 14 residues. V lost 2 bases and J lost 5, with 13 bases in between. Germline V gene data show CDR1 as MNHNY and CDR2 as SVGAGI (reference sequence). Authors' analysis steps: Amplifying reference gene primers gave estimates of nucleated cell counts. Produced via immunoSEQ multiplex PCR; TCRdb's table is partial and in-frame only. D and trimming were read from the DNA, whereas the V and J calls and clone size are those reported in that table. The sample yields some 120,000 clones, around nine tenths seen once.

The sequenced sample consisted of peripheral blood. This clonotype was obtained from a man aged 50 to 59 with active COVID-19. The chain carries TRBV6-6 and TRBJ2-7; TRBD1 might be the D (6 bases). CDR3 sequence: CASSYPGQGNEQYF. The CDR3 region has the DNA TGTGCCAGCAGTTACCCCGGCCAGGGGAACGAGCAGTACTTC.